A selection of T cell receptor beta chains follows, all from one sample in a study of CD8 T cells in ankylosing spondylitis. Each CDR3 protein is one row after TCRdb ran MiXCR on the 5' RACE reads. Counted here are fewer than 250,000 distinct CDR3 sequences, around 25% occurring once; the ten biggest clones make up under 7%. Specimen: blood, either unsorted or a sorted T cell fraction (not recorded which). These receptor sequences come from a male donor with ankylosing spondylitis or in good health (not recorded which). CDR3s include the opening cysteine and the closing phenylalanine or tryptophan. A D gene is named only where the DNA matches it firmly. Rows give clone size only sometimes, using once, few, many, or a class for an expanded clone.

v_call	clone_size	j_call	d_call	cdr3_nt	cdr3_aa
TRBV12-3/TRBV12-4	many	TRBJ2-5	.	TGTGCCAGCAGCCAGCTCGAGACCCAGTACTTC	CASSQLETQYF
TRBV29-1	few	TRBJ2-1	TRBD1	TGCAGCTATCACAGGGGTTACAATGAGCAGTTCTTC	CSYHRGYNEQFF
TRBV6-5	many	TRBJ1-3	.	TGTGCCAGCAGTTACGGCCCGGAAAACACCATATATTTT	CASSYGPENTIYF
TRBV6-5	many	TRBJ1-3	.	TGTGCCAGCAGTTTCGCTTGGGGGGCTGGAAACACCATATATTTT	CASSFAWGAGNTIYF
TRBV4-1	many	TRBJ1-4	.	TGCGCCAGCAGACTCGGTGAAAAACTGTTTTTT	CASRLGEKLFF
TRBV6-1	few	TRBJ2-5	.	TGTGCCAGCAGAAAGGGCGGCCAAGAGACCCAGTACTTC	CASRKGGQETQYF
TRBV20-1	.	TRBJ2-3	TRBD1	TGCAGTGCTAGGGAGGACAGGGCAGATACGCAGTATTTT	CSAREDRADTQYF
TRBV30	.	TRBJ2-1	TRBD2	TGTGCCTGGAGTCGGTCTAGCGGGAGCCATGAGCAGTTCTTC	CAWSRSSGSHEQFF
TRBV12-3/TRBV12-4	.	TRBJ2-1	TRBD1	TGTACCAGCAGTCCGGGACAGGGGGCTGGCGGGAGGGCCTTCAATGAGCAGTTCTTC	CTSSPGQGAGGRAFNEQFF
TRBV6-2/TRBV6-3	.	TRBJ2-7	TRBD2	TGTGCCAGCAGTTACAGGAGCGGGGGCAGTGGCCCAGTACACGCGGGTGAGCAGTACTTC	CASSYRSGGSGPVHAGEQYF
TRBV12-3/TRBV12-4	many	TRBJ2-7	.	TGTGCCAGCAATTACCAGGGGAGTCTAGCTCACGAGCAGTACTTC	CASNYQGSLAHEQYF